Each of the 26 T cell receptor beta chains below was sequenced from the same sample in a study of lung T cells in sarcoidosis with Löfgren's syndrome. MiXCR was run by TCRdb on the reads, yielding one entry per CDR3 protein. The sample carries roughly 63,000 distinct CDR3 sequences, approximately 21% recorded once. The sample taken for sequencing was CD4+ T cells from PBMCs. The receptors come from a human donor with sarcoidosis (Löfgren's syndrome or another form), or a control subject (not recorded which).

The V call is TRBV12-3 or TRBV12-4, the J call TRBJ2-5, with 7 bases identical to TRBD1. The CDR3 runs 14 residues. V shed 6 bases and J 4 bases; nucleotides not matched to a gene: 8. CDR3 loop: CASRRQGLRETQYF. The CDR3 region has the DNA TGTGCCAGCAGGCGACAGGGTTTACGAGAGACCCAGTACTTC.

To note about this clonotype: A junction end diverges from the germline sequence, so it may reflect a read error. The J gene is TRBJ2-1, the V gene TRBV6-2 or TRBV6-3; 8 bases align to TRBD1. Germline-derived CDR1 and CDR2 are MNHEY and SVGEGT. The CDR3 totals 16 residues. The DNA of the CDR3 is TGTGCCAGCAGTGGGGAGGACAGGGCCAATTTCAATGAGCGGTTCTTC. Encoded protein: CASSGEDRANFNERFF.

This clonotype was recorded a few times. This chain uses TRBV28 with TRBJ1-3, with D unresolved. V lost 6 bases to trimming and J lost 4 bases, with 16 bases between them. CDR3 length: 15 amino acids. The germline V gene has CDR1 MDHEN and CDR2 SYDVKM. CDR3 bases: TGTGCCAGCAGACCCACCGCCCCGGGCGGAAACACCATATATTTT. Protein: CASRPTAPGGNTIYF.

CDR3 amino acids: CASSVVAKGTDTQYF. CDR3 sequence (DNA): TGTGCCAGCAGCGTAGTAGCGAAGGGCACAGATACGCAGTATTTT. The genes are TRBV9 and TRBJ2-3; D might be TRBD2 (5 bases). V gave up 0 bases and J gave up 1 base, with 9 bases separating them. The CDR3 spans 15 residues. The germline CDR1 and CDR2 sequences are SGDLS and YYNGEE.

This clonotype has a count of ten or more. One end of the junction does not line up with germline, which may come from a read error. The V gene is TRBV12-3 or TRBV12-4, the J gene TRBJ2-3, with 7 bases that match TRBD1. This CDR3 contains 14 residues. The CDR3 sequence: CASRLGGSTDTQYF. The DNA of the CDR3 is TGTGCCAGCAGATTAGGGGGCAGCACAGATACGCAGTATTTT.

This clonotype occurred many times. The V gene is TRBV28, the J gene TRBJ1-5, with D hard to call. Trimming cost V 2 bases and J 1 base, with 3 bases left between them. CDR1 is MDHEN, CDR2 SYDVKM, per germline. The CDR3 is 13 residues long. The CDR3 region is CASSLVSNQPQHF. Written as DNA, the CDR3 is TGTGCCAGCAGTTTAGTAAGCAATCAGCCCCAGCATTTT. The whole variable domain, remainder taken from reference TRBV28 and TRBJ1-5, is DVKVTQSSRYLVKRTGEKVFLECVQDMDHENMFWYRQDPGLGLRLIYFSYDVKMKEKGDIPEGYSVSREKKERFSLILESASTNQTSMYLCASSLVSNQPQHFGDGTRLSIL.

As regards this clonotype: This may be a read error: a much more frequent sequence differs by one nucleotide. This chain connects TRBV20-1 to TRBJ2-1; 8 nucleotides align to TRBD2. This CDR3 has 12 residues. The V gene end was trimmed by 3 bases and the J gene end by 15 bases; junction bases not matched to a gene: 10. Germline V gene lookup returns CDR1 DFQATT and CDR2 SNEGSKA (reference sequence). CDR3: CSASGGGRIAFF. CDR3 DNA: TGCAGTGCTAGCGGGGGGGGCCGTATCGCGTTCTTC.

This clonotype occurred a few times. This chain uses TRBV7-9 with TRBJ2-3; tentatively, D is TRBD1 (6 bases). The CDR3 runs to 14 residues. V was pared by 1 base and J by 3 bases, with 8 bases between. CDR1 is SEHNR and CDR2 is FQNEAQ in the germline V gene (reference sequence). CDR3 nucleotide sequence: TGTGCCAGCAGCTTAGACAGGGTGACAGATACGCAGTATTTT. This encodes CASSLDRVTDTQYF.

The rearrangement joins TRBV28 to TRBJ2-7, with D unclear. V was pared by 0 bases and J by 0 bases, with 6 bases between. This CDR3 comprises 14 residues. The V gene's germline CDR1 is MDHEN and CDR2 SYDVKM. The DNA of the CDR3 is TGTGCCAGCAGTTTATGGAAGGGCTCCTACGAGCAGTACGTC. Its protein is CASSLWKGSYEQYV.

Comment on this clonotype: A much larger clone lies a single base off, so this may be a read error. The J gene is TRBJ2-1, the V gene TRBV7-2; D call uncertain. The CDR3 loop spans 17 amino acids. The germline V gene encodes CDR1 SGHTA and CDR2 FQGNSA. As DNA, the CDR3 is TGTGCCAGCGGCTTAACAGCCCGATACCCAAATTACAATGAGCAGTTCTTC. The encoded protein is CASGLTARYPNYNEQFF.

As to this clonotype: The junction shows a germline mismatch at one end, possibly a read error. This chain links TRBV10-3 with TRBJ2-1, with 11 bases lining up with TRBD2. CDR1 and CDR2 (germline): ENHRY, SYGVKD. The CDR3 runs 17 residues. The CDR3 nucleotides are TGTGACATCAGTGAACCCAGACTAGCGGGGCCCGACAATGAGCAGTTCTTC. Amino acid sequence: CDISEPRLAGPDNEQFF.

This clonotype was found many times. This chain links TRBV20-1 with TRBJ2-1; D may be TRBD2 (6 bases). The CDR3 contains 15 residues. In germline, CDR1 is DFQATT, CDR2 SNEGSKA (reference sequence). Trimming pared 3 bases from V and 0 bases from J, leaving 12 bases between. The CDR3 protein is CSARALATSYNEQFF. DNA of the CDR3: TGCAGTGCTAGGGCCCTAGCGACCTCCTACAATGAGCAGTTCTTC.

This clonotype has only a few counts. This may be a read error, as it is one base from a much larger clone. V and J are TRBV7-2 and TRBJ2-1; D is uncertain. V was pared by 0 bases and J by 10 bases, with 13 bases between. The CDR3 consists of 14 residues. The germline gives CDR1 SGHTA, CDR2 FQGNSA. This chain's CDR3 is CASSLAETPLEQFF. The CDR3 coding sequence is TGTGCCAGCAGCTTAGCAGAGACCCCTCTAGAGCAGTTCTTC. Full variable domain (rest looked up from reference TRBV7-2 and TRBJ2-1): GAGVSQSPSNKVTEKGKDVELRCDPISGHTALYWYRQSLGQGLEFLIYFQGNSAPDKSGLPSDRFSAERTGGSVSTLTIQRTQQEDSAVYLCASSLAETPLEQFFGPGTRLTVL.

This clonotype was observed a handful of times. A clone one base away is much larger, so this may be a read error. This chain links TRBV12-3 or TRBV12-4 with TRBJ2-1; 7 positions match TRBD1. The V and J ends lost 6 bases and 6 bases, in that order; junction bases with no gene match: 26. The CDR3 totals 20 residues. As DNA, the CDR3 is TGTGCCAGCAGAACCTACGGGACAGCTGGCCCGGCACAGTCAGGCAATGAGCAGTTCTTC. Translated, it gives CASRTYGTAGPAQSGNEQFF.

The chain has TRBV12-3 or TRBV12-4 and TRBJ2-5; a weak D match, TRBD2 (6 bases). The V end was cut by 6 bases, the J end by 7 bases, with 21 bases between. The CDR3 consists of 15 residues. The CDR3 sequence is CASSAYGAPAGTQYF. The DNA for the CDR3 is TGTGCCAGCAGCGCCTACGGGGCTCCAGCGGGGACCCAGTACTTC.

This clonotype has more than one count but fewer than ten. CDR3 nucleotide sequence: TGTGCCAGCTCGAGAGACAGGGAAGAGGGCTACACCTTC. This sequence encodes CASSRDREEGYTF. The V call is TRBV18, the J call TRBJ1-2; 7 nucleotides align to TRBD1. V was pared by 6 bases and J by 8 bases, with 9 bases of the junction left unmatched. From germline, CDR1 is KGHSH and CDR2 LQKENI. The length of the CDR3 is 13 residues.

Concerning this clonotype: This could be a read error, since a much larger clone is one nucleotide away. The rearrangement uses TRBV6-2 or TRBV6-3 and TRBJ2-1; D is perhaps TRBD1 or TRBD2 (5 bases each). Germline V gives CDR1 MNHEY, CDR2 SVGEGT. V gave up 7 bases and J gave up 7 bases, with 14 bases separating them. The CDR3 extends over 13 amino acids. The CDR3 nucleotides read TGTGCCAGCATGGGGACCCCGTGGAATGAGCAGTTCTTC. Its protein product is CASMGTPWNEQFF.

The table lists this clonotype with a count of one. The genes are TRBV11-2 and TRBJ1-5; unclear D gene. V lost 5 bases and J lost 4, with 18 bases in between. Per the germline V gene, CDR1 is SGHAT and CDR2 is FQNNGV. The CDR3 runs 16 residues. CDR3 nucleotides: TGTGCCAGCAGCACCCGATCGGCAGGTCCGAATCAGCCCCAGCATTTT. This codes for CASSTRSAGPNQPQHF. Based on the CDR3 plus reference TRBV11-2 and TRBJ1-5, the full variable domain is EAGVAQSPRYKIIEKRQSVAFWCNPISGHATLYWYQQILGQGPKLLIQFQNNGVVDDSQLPKDRFSAERLKGVDSTLKIQPAKLEDSAVYLCASSTRSAGPNQPQHFGDGTRLSIL.

This clonotype was recorded many times. The genes are TRBV4-3 and TRBJ2-7; no firm D call. Per the germline V gene, CDR1 is LGHNA and CDR2 is YSLEER. The CDR3 is made up of 12 amino acids. The V and J ends lost 0 bases and 4 bases respectively, with 4 bases between them. The CDR3 reads CASSQDRYEQYF. The CDR3 coding sequence is TGCGCCAGCAGCCAAGATCGATACGAGCAGTACTTC.

This clonotype occurred a few times. The V gene is TRBV7-3, the J gene TRBJ2-5, with 7 bases that match TRBD2. In germline, CDR1 is SGHTA, CDR2 FQGTGA. The CDR3 has 15 amino acids. V lost 5 bases and J lost 0; bases outside the gene matches: 6. The CDR3 DNA is TGTGCCAGCAGCCAATATCTAGCGGACCAAGAGACCCAGTACTTC. Translation gives CASSQYLADQETQYF. Using reference TRBV7-3 and TRBJ2-5 for the parts outside the CDR3, the full variable domain is GAGVSQTPSNKVTEKGKYVELRCDPISGHTALYWYRQSLGQGPEFLIYFQGTGAADDSGLPNDRFFAVRPEGSVSTLKIQRTERGDSAVYLCASSQYLADQETQYFGPGTRLLVL.

Concerning this clonotype itself: This may come from a read error, since a much larger clone is one base off. This sequence joins TRBV15 and TRBJ1-6, with a weak D call TRBD1 (5 bases). The CDR3 contains 14 residues. Germline CDR1 is LNHNV and CDR2 is YYDKDF (reference sequence). This chain's CDR3 is CATGRASGNSPLHF. CDR3 DNA sequence: TGTGCCACCGGCAGAGCCTCAGGGAATTCACCCCTCCACTTT.

As concerns this clonotype: Relative to the germline gene, one junction end is altered; a read error may explain this. CDR3 coding DNA: TGTGCCAGCAGCCAGGGGATACCCGGAACCGGGGAGCTGGTTTTT. Its translation is CASSQGIPGTGELVF. The chain employs TRBV3-1 and TRBJ2-2, with D possibly matching TRBD2 (5 bases). Germline V CDR1 and CDR2: LGHDT, YNNKEL (reference sequence). This CDR3 is built from 15 residues. The full variable domain, its missing parts supplied by reference TRBV3-1 and TRBJ2-2, is DTAVSQTPKYLVTQMGNDKSIKCEQNLGHDTMYWYKQDSKKFLKIMFSYNNKELIINETVPNRFSPKSPDKAHLNLHINSLELGDSAVYFCASSQGIPGTGELVFGEGSRLTVL.

This clonotype was observed many times. The rearrangement joins TRBV6-1 to TRBJ1-1; TRBD1 matches 8 bases. This CDR3 is built from 15 residues. V lost 6 bases and J lost 1; bases outside the gene matches: 7. Germline values: CDR1 MNHNS, CDR2 SASEGT. The CDR3: CASSPSTGANTEAFF. The CDR3 DNA follows: TGTGCCAGCAGCCCCTCGACAGGGGCGAACACTGAAGCTTTCTTT.

This clonotype was detected ten times or more. V is TRBV7-9 and J is TRBJ2-3; maybe TRBD1 (6 bases). The V end lost 6 bases, the J end lost 3 bases, and 10 bases lay between the germline ends. Germline lookup yields CDR1 SEHNR and CDR2 FQNEAQ (reference sequence). CDR3 size: 13 residues. DNA of the CDR3: TGTGCCAGCAGACGACAGGATACAGATACGCAGTATTTT. Translating it yields CASRRQDTDTQYF.

About this clonotype: It may be a read error: a sequence one base away is much more abundant. The CDR3 carries no conserved terminal phenylalanine or tryptophan, so it likely arises from a read error. The chain links TRBV3-1 to TRBJ1-1; D is undetermined. The V end was cut by 0 bases, the J end by 5 bases, with 25 bases between. This CDR3 has 19 amino acids. The germline gives CDR1 LGHDT, CDR2 YNNKEL (reference sequence). The CDR3 sequence is CASSQDWSPWGGLRTEAFS. The CDR3 region has the DNA TGTGCCAGCAGCCAAGATTGGTCTCCATGGGGAGGGCTGCGGACTGAAGCTTTCTCT.

The rearrangement uses TRBV6-5 and TRBJ2-1; either TRBD1 or TRBD2 may fit D (5 bases each). V was shortened by 5 bases and J by 5 bases, with 19 bases between the two germline ends. The CDR3 spans 16 residues. Germline V gene sequence: CDR1 MNHEY, CDR2 SVGAGI. In DNA, the CDR3 is TGTGCCAGCAGTCACTACGCTAGCACAGGTGACAATGAGCAGTTCTTC. Protein product: CASSHYASTGDNEQFF.